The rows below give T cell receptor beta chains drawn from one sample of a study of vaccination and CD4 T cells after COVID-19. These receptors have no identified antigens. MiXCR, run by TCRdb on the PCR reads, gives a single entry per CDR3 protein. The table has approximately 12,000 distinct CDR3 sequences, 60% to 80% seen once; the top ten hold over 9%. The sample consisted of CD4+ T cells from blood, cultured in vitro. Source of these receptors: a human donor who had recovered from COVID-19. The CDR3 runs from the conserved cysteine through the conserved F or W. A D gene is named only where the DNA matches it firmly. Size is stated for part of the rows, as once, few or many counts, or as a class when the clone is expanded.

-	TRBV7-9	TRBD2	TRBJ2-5	TGTGCCAGCAGCAAGGCGCGGGAGCAAGAGACCCAGTACTTC	CASSKAREQETQYF
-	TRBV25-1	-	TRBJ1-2	TGTGCCAGCCTGCTGAGGCAGCCGGAAAGCTACACCTTC	CASLLRQPESYTF
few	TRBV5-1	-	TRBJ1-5	TGCGCCAGCAGCTTAGCGGGGGGTGACCAGCCCCAGCATTTT	CASSLAGGDQPQHF
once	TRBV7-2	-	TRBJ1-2	TGTGCCAGCAGCGACCGAGGGTCCCTCTCCTATGGCTACACCTTC	CASSDRGSLSYGYTF
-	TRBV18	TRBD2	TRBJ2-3	TGTGCCAGCTCACCACAGGGCGGGAGCGCAAATACGCAGTATTTT	CASSPQGGSANTQYF
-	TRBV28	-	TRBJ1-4	TGTGCCTGTCGGGGGGGGCAATCGGAAGAAAAACTGTTTTTT	CACRGGQSEEKLFF
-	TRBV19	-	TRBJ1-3	TGTGCCAGTAGTCAACAGACCCTGGGGAACACCATATATTTT	CASSQQTLGNTIYF
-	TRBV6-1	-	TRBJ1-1	TGTGCCAGCAGTGTGAGGCCCAACACTGAAGCTTTCTTT	CASSVRPNTEAFF
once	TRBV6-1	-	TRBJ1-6	TGTGCCAGCAGTCTCCAATCTGGCCAAGGGTCACCCCTCCACTTT	CASSLQSGQGSPLHF
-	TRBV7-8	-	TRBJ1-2	TGTGCCAGCAACTATGGACGCCGCCGTTGGGGCTACACCTTC	CASNYGRRRWGYTF
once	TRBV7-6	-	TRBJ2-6	TGTGCCAGCAGCTTAGCGGGTTCTGGGGCCAACGTCCTGACTTTC	CASSLAGSGANVLTF
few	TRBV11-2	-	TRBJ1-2	TGTGCCAGCAGCCTAGGAGGGTATGGCTACACCTTC	CASSLGGYGYTF
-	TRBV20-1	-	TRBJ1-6	TGCAGTGCTAGAGATGGGAGCTCCTATAATTCACCCCTCCACTTT	CSARDGSSYNSPLHF
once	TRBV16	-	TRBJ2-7	TGTGCCAGCAGCCAATCCCCGGTTAGCTCCTACGAGCAGTACTTC	CASSQSPVSSYEQYF
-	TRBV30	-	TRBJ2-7	TGTGCCTGGAGCGGTAGGTGGGGGTTATACGAGCAGTACTTC	CAWSGRWGLYEQYF
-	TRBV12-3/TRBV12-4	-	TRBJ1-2	TGTGCCAGCAGTTTAACGTACTATGGCTACACCTTC	CASSLTYYGYTF
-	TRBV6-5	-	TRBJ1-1	TGTGCCAGCAGTTTCGGACAGTGGAACACTGAAGCTTTCTTT	CASSFGQWNTEAFF
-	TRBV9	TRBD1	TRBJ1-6	TGTGCCAGCAGCGCTCCTTCCGGGACAGCGGATTCACCCCTCCACTTT	CASSAPSGTADSPLHF
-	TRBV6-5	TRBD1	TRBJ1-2	TGTGCCAGCAGTTACACTGGGACAGGGGGCGATGGCTACACCTTC	CASSYTGTGGDGYTF
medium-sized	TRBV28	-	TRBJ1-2	TGTGCCACCGGGGGGTTCAACTATGGCTACACCTTC	CATGGFNYGYTF
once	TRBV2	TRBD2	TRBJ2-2	TGTGCCAGCAGCTCCACGGGAGGGACCGGGGAGCTGTTTTTT	CASSSTGGTGELFF
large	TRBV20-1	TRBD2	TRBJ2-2	TGCAGTGCCAGGACTAGCGGGACTGCCGGGGAGCTGTTTTTT	CSARTSGTAGELFF
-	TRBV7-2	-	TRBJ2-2	TGTGCCAGCGGGCGGGGGCGAGGCACCGGGGAGCTGTTTTTT	CASGRGRGTGELFF
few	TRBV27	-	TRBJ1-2	TGTGCCAGCAGTTTAGAGAGGGGCGGTAGGTATGGCTACACCTTC	CASSLERGGRYGYTF